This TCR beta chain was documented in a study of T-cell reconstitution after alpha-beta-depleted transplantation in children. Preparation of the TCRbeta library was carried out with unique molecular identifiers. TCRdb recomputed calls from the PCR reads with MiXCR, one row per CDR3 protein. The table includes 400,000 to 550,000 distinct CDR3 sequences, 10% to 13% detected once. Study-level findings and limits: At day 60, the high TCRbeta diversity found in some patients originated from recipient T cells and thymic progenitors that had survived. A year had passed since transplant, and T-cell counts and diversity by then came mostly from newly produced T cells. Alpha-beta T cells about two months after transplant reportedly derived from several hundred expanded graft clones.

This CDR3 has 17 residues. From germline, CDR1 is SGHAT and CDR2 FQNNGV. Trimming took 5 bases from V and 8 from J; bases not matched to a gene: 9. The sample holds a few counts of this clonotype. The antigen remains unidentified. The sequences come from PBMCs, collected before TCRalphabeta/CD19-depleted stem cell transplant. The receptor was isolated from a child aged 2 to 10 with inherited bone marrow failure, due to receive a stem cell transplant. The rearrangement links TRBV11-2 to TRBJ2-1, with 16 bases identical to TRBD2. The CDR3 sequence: CASSGGLAGGLWYEQFF. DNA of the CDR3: TGTGCCAGCAGCGGGGGACTAGCGGGAGGGCTCTGGTATGAGCAGTTCTTC.